A selection of T cell receptor beta chains follows, all from one sample in a study of regulatory T cells in long-lasting Graves disease. TCRdb re-called the multiplex PCR reads through MiXCR, storing one row per CDR3 protein. The repertoire has hundreds of thousands of distinct CDR3 sequences, approximately 16% of them found once; the top ten carry approximately 25%. A further study also used this sample, focusing on T cells in Graves' hyperthyroidism and ophthalmopathy.

The sequenced sample was peripheral blood mononuclear cells (PBMCs), obtained at new diagnosis, from a patient treated with antithyroid drugs. Source of these receptors: a woman in her forties or fifties with Graves disease. Both conserved end residues are part of each CDR3. The D gene is left open where the match is weak. Some rows mark clone size as missing; the rest say once, few, many or name a class of expanded clone.

NA | TRBJ2-3 | few | TRBV5-5 | CASSLGPTRGDPTDTQYF | TGTGCCAGCAGCTTGGGCCCGACAAGAGGGGACCCTACAGATACGCAGTATTTT
NA | TRBJ2-3 | many | TRBV11-2 | CASSQYSSTQYF | TGTGCCAGCAGCCAGTATTCCAGTACGCAGTATTTT
NA | TRBJ1-1 | many | TRBV6-2/TRBV6-3 | CASSLWTDHTEAFF | TGTGCCAGCAGTCTCTGGACAGACCACACTGAAGCTTTCTTT
NA | TRBJ1-2 | NA | TRBV20-1 | CSARPIPAADSDGYTF | TGCAGTGCTAGACCCATACCGGCGGCCGATTCAGATGGCTACACCTTC
NA | TRBJ1-2 | NA | TRBV6-1 | CASSPPWWGANHYGYTF | TGTGCCAGCAGCCCTCCCTGGTGGGGGGCAAATCACTATGGCTACACCTTC
NA | TRBJ1-1 | many | TRBV7-9 | CASSLSSGNTEAFF | TGTGCCAGCAGTTTATCTTCGGGGAACACTGAAGCTTTCTTT
NA | TRBJ2-3 | NA | TRBV7-9 | CASSPQWDTQYF | TGTGCCAGCAGCCCCCAATGGGATACGCAGTATTTT
NA | TRBJ1-4 | NA | TRBV4-1 | CASSPLVGVGNEKLFF | TGCGCCAGCAGCCCACTAGTGGGAGTCGGTAATGAAAAACTGTTTTTT
TRBD1 | TRBJ1-2 | NA | TRBV20-1 | CSARDKGQGGQTRGYTF | TGCAGTGCTAGAGATAAGGGACAGGGTGGTCAGACTCGTGGCTACACCTTC
NA | TRBJ1-1 | NA | TRBV24-1 | CATSDQGLPPSEAFF | TGTGCCACCAGTGACCAGGGACTTCCGCCCTCTGAAGCTTTCTTT
TRBD1 | TRBJ1-1 | NA | TRBV19 | CATLRGRNTEAFF | TGTGCCACCCTCAGGGGGCGGAACACTGAAGCTTTCTTT
NA | TRBJ1-1 | few | TRBV5-1 | CASSSGGPRTEAFF | TGCGCCAGCAGCTCTGGGGGGCCGAGAACTGAAGCTTTCTTT
NA | TRBJ2-4 | NA | TRBV29-1 | CSVTDYKNIQYF | TGCAGCGTCACGGACTACAAAAACATTCAGTACTTC
TRBD1 | TRBJ2-3 | many | TRBV7-8 | CASSLGRGSDTQYF | TGTGCCAGCAGCTTAGGCAGGGGGTCGGATACGCAGTATTTT
TRBD2 | TRBJ2-5 | few | TRBV28 | CASSLGGGWTQETQYF | TGTGCCAGCAGTTTGGGGGGGGGATGGACCCAAGAGACCCAGTACTTC
TRBD1 | TRBJ2-1 | many | TRBV6-2/TRBV6-3 | CASSYPQQGNNEQFF | TGTGCCAGCAGTTACCCTCAACAGGGGAACAATGAGCAGTTCTTC
NA | TRBJ2-2 | few | TRBV29-1 | CSVDQNTGELFF | TGCAGCGTTGACCAGAACACCGGGGAGCTGTTTTTT
NA | TRBJ2-5 | NA | TRBV5-1 | CASSLNMGKETQYF | TGCGCCAGCAGCCTCAACATGGGAAAAGAGACCCAGTACTTC
TRBD1 | TRBJ1-2 | NA | TRBV5-1 | CASSKTGVQVSGYTF | TGCGCCAGCAGCAAAACAGGGGTTCAGGTTTCTGGCTACACCTTC
NA | TRBJ1-1 | NA | TRBV6-1 | CASSQTGWAEAFF | TGTGCCAGCAGCCAAACAGGGTGGGCTGAAGCTTTCTTT
NA | TRBJ2-3 | many | TRBV15 | CATSTGLSTDTQYF | TGTGCCACCAGCACGGGGCTCAGCACAGATACGCAGTATTTT
NA | TRBJ1-1 | many | TRBV11-2 | CASSLHAGGTEAFF | TGTGCCAGCAGCTTACACGCGGGGGGCACTGAAGCTTTCTTT
NA | TRBJ1-5 | many | TRBV2 | CASSEEDSYNQPQHF | TGTGCCAGCAGTGAAGAGGACAGTTACAATCAGCCCCAGCATTTT
NA | TRBJ2-5 | many | TRBV12-3/TRBV12-4 | CASSSTSYQETQYF | TGTGCCAGCAGCTCGACAAGCTACCAAGAGACCCAGTACTTC
TRBD2 | TRBJ2-7 | NA | TRBV3-1 | CASSQFGGDEQYF | TGTGCCAGCAGCCAATTTGGGGGGGACGAGCAGTACTTC
NA | TRBJ1-4 | NA | TRBV25-1 | CASSVTGAGEKLFF | TGTGCCAGCAGCGTTACAGGCGCCGGGGAAAAACTGTTTTTT
TRBD1 | TRBJ2-2 | few | TRBV29-1 | CSVEEQGAGELFF | TGCAGCGTTGAGGAACAGGGGGCTGGGGAGCTGTTTTTT